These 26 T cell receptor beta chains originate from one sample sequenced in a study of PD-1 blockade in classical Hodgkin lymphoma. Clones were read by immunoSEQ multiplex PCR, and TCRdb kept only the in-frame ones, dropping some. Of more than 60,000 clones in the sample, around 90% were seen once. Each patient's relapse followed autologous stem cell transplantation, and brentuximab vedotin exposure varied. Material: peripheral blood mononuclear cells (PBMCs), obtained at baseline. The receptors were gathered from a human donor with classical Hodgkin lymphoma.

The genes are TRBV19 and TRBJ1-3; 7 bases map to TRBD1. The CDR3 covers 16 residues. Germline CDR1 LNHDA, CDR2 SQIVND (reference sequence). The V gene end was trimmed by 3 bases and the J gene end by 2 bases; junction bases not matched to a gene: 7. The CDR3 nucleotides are TGTGCCAGTAGTATCATCCATAGGGGGCCTGGAAACACCATATATTTT. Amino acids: CASSIIHRGPGNTIYF.

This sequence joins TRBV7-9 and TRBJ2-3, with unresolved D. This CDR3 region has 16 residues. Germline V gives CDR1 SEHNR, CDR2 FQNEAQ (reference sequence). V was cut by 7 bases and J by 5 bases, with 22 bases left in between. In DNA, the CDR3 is TGTGCCAGCACCTCAGTTAAGGGATTTAACCTAGATACGCAGTATTTT. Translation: CASTSVKGFNLDTQYF. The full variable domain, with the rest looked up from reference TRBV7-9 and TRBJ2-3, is DTGVSQNPRHKITKRGQNVTFRCDPISEHNRLYWYRQTLGQGPEFLTYFQNEAQLEKSRLLSDRFSAERPKGSFSTLEIQRTEQGDSAMYLCASTSVKGFNLDTQYFGPGTRLTVL.

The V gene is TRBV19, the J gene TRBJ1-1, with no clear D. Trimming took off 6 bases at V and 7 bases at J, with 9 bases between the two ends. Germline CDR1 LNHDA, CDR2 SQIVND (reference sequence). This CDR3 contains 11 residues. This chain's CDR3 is CASSPGLEAFF. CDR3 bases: TGTGCCAGTAGCCCAGGCCTTGAAGCTTTCTTT.

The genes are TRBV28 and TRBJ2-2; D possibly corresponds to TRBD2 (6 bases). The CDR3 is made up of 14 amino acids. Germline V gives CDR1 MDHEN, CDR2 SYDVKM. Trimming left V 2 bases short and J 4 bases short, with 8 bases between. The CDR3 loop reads CASSLDGSTGELFF. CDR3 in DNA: TGTGCCAGCAGTTTAGACGGGAGCACCGGGGAGCTGTTTTTT.

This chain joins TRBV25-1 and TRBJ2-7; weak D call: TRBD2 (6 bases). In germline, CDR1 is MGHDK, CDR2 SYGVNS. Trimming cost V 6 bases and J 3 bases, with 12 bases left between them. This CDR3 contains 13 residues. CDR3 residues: CASSGTFYYEQYF. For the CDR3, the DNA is TGTGCCAGCAGCGGGACTTTTTACTACGAGCAGTACTTC.

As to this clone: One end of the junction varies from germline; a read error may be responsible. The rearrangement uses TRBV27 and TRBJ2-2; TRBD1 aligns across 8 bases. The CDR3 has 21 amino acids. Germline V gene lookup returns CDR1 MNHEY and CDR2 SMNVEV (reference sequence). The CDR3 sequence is CASSLKRQGRLLVREHRGAVF. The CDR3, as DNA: TGTGCCAGCAGTTTAAAAAGACAGGGGCGACTCCTTGTCCGCGAACACCGGGGAGCTGTTTTT.

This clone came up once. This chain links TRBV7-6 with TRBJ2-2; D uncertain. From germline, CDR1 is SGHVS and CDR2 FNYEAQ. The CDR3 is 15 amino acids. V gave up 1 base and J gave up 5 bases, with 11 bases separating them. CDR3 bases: TGTGCCAGCAGCTTAGAATTCGGTGGGACCGGGGAGCTGTTTTTT. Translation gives CASSLEFGGTGELFF.

This chain's CDR3 is CATSDGTNTEAFF. CDR3 coding DNA: TGTGCCACCTCGGACGGAACTAACACTGAAGCTTTCTTT. V and J are TRBV19 and TRBJ1-1; D not certain. The CDR3 has 13 residues. The V gene lost 10 bases and the J gene lost 2 bases, with 14 bases spanning the gap. In germline, CDR1 is LNHDA, CDR2 SQIVND (reference sequence).

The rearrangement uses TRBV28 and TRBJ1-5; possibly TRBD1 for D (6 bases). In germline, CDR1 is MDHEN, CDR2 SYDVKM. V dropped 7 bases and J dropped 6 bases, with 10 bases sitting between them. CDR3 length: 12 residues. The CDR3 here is CASTTGIQPQHF. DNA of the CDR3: TGTGCCAGCACTACAGGGATTCAGCCCCAGCATTTT.

DNA for the CDR3: TGTGCCAGCAGCAAAGGCGGTCCTCCCAACCCGGGACTAGCGGGAGGTAGTTGGGAGCAGTACTTC. Residues: CASSKGGPPNPGLAGGSWEQYF. This chain uses TRBV21-1 with TRBJ2-7; the table's TRBD2 call for D was not verified on the DNA. TRBV21-1 has pseudogene status. CDR3 length: 22 residues.

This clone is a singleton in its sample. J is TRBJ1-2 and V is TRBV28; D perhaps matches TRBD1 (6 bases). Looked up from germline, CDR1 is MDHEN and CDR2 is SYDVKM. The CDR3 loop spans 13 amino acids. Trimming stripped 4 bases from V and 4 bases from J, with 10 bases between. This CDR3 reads CASSSTGFYGYTF. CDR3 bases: TGTGCCAGCAGTTCTACAGGGTTCTATGGCTACACCTTC.

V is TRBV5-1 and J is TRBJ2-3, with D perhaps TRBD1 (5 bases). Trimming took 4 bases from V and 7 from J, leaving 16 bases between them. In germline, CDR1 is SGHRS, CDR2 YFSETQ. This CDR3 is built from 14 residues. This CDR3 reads CASSDSQSANTQYF. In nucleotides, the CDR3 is TGCGCCAGCAGCGACAGCCAAAGCGCGAATACGCAGTATTTT.

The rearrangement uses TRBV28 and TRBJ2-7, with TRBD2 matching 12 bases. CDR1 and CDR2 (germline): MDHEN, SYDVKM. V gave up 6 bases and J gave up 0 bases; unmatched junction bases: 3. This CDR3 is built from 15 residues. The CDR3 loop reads CASRLAGGLSYEQYF. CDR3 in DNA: TGTGCCAGCAGACTAGCGGGAGGCCTCTCCTACGAGCAGTACTTC.

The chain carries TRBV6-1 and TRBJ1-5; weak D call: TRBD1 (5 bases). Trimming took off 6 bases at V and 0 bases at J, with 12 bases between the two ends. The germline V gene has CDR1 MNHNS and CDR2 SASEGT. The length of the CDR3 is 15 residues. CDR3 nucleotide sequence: TGTGCCAGCAGAGACAGCTTATATAGCAATCAGCCCCAGCATTTT. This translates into CASRDSLYSNQPQHF.

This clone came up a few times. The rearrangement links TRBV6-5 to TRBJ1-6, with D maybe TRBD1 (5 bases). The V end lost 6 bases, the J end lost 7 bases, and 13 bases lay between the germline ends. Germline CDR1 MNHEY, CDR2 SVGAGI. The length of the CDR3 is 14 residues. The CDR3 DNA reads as TGTGCCAGCAGGCTCGACAGTTGGAATTCACCCCTCCACTTT. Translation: CASRLDSWNSPLHF.

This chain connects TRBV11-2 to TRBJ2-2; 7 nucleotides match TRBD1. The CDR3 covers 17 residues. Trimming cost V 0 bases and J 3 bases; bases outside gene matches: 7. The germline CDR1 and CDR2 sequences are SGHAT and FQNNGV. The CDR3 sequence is CASSLERQGVYTGELFF. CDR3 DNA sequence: TGTGCCAGCAGCTTAGAGCGGCAGGGGGTGTACACCGGGGAGCTGTTTTTT.

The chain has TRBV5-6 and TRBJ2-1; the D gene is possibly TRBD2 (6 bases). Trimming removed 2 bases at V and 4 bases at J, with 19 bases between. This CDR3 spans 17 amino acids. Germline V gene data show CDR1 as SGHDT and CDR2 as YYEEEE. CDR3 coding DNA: TGTGCCAGCAGCTTCGAACCCGGCCTAGGAGGGTACAATGAGCAGTTCTTC. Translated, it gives CASSFEPGLGGYNEQFF.

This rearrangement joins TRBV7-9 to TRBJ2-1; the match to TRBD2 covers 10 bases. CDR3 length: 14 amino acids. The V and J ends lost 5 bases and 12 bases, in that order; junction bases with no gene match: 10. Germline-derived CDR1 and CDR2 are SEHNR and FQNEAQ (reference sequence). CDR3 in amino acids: CASSEIAAGGPQFF. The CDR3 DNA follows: TGTGCCAGCAGCGAAATTGCAGCGGGAGGGCCGCAGTTCTTC. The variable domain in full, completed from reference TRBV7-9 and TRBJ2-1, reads DTGVSQNPRHKITKRGQNVTFRCDPISEHNRLYWYRQTLGQGPEFLTYFQNEAQLEKSRLLSDRFSAERPKGSFSTLEIQRTEQGDSAMYLCASSEIAAGGPQFFGPGTRLTVL.

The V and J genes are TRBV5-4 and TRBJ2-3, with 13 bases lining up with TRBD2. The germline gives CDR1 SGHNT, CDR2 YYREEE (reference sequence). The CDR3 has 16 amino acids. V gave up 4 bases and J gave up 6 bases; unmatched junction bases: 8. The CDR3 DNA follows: TGTGCCAGCAGCCTCAGGGGGACTAGCGGGGTTGATACGCAGTATTTT. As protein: CASSLRGTSGVDTQYF. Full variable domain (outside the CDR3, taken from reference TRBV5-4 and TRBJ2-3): ETGVTQSPTHLIKTRGQQVTLRCSSQSGHNTVSWYQQALGQGPQFIFQYYREEENGRGNFPPRFSGLQFPNYSSELNVNALELDDSALYLCASSLRGTSGVDTQYFGPGTRLTVL.

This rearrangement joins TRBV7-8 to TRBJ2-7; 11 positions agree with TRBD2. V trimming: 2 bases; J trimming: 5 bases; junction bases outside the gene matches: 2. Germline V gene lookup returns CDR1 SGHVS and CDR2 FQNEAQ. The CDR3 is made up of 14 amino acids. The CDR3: CASSLKGLADEQYF. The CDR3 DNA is TGTGCCAGCAGCTTAAAGGGACTAGCGGACGAGCAGTACTTC. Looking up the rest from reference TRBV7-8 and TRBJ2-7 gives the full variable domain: GAGVSQSPRYKVAKRGQDVALRCDPISGHVSLFWYQQALGQGPEFLTYFQNEAQLDKSGLPSDRFFAERPEGSVSTLKIQRTQQEDSAVYLCASSLKGLADEQYFGPGTRLTVT.

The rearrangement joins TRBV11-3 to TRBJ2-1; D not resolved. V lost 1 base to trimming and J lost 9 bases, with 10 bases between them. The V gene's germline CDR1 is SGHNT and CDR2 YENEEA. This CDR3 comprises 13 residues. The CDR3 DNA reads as TGTGCCAGCAGCTTAGCTCGTATGGGTGAGCAGTTCTTC. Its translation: CASSLARMGEQFF.

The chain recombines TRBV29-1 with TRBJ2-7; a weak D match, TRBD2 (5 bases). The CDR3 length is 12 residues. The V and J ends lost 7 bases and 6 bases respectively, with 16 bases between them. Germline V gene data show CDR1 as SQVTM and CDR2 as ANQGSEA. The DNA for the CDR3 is TGCAGCGGGGTCGAGGGAGTAGGCGAGCAGTACTTC. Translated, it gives CSGVEGVGEQYF.

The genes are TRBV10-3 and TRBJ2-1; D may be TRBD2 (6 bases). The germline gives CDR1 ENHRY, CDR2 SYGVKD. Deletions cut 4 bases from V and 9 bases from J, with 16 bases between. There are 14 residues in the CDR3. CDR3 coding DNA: TGTGCCATCAGTGGACTCGAGGAGGGTGGTGAGCAGTTCTTC. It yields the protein CAISGLEEGGEQFF.

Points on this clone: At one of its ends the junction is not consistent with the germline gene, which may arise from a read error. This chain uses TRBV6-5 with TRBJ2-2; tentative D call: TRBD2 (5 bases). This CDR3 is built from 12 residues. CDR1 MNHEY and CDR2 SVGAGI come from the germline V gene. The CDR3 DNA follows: TGCGCTGTGGGAGTTTTCACCGGGGAGCTGTTTTTT. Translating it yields CAVGVFTGELFF.

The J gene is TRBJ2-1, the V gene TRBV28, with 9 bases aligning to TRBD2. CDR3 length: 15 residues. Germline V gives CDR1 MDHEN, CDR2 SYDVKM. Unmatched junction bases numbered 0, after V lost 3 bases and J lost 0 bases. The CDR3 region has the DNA TGTGCCAGCAGTTTTAGCGGGGGCTCCTACAATGAGCAGTTCTTC. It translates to CASSFSGGSYNEQFF.

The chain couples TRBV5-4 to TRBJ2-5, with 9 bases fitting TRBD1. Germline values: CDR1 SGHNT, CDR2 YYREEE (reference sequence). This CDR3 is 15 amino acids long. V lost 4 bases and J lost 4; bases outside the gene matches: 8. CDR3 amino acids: CASSSPGQGRETQYF. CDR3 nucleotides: TGTGCCAGCAGCAGTCCGGGACAGGGTCGAGAGACCCAGTACTTC.